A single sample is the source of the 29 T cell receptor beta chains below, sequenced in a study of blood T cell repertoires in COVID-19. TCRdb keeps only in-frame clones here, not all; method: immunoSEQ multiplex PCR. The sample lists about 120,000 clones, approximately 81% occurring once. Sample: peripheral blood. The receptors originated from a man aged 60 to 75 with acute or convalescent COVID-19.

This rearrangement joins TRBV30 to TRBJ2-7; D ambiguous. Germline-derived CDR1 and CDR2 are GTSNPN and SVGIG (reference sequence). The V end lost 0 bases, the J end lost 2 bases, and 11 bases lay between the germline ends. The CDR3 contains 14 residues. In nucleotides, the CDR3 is TGTGCCTGGAGTGTAGAGTTAGCAGCCTACGAGCAGTACTTC. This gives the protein CAWSVELAAYEQYF. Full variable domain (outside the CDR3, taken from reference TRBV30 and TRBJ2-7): SQTIHQWPATLVQPVGSPLSLECTVEGTSNPNLYWYRQAAGRGLQLLFYSVGIGQISSEVPQNLSASRPQDRQFILSSKKLLLSDSGFYLCAWSVELAAYEQYFGPGTRLTVT.

CDR3 amino acids: CASSYSGRYYGYTF. As DNA, the CDR3 is TGTGCCAGCAGTTACTCGGGCAGATACTATGGCTACACCTTC. V is TRBV6-2 or TRBV6-3 and J is TRBJ1-2; D not certain. This CDR3 comprises 14 residues. Trimming took off 0 bases at V and 3 bases at J, with 8 bases between the two ends. Germline lookup yields CDR1 MNHEY and CDR2 SVGEGT.

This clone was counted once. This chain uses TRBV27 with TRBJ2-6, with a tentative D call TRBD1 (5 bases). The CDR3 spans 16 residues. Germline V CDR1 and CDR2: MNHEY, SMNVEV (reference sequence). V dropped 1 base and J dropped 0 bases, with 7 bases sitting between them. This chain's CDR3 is CASSLLQGSGANVLTF. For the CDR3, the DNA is TGTGCCAGCAGTTTATTGCAGGGCTCTGGGGCCAACGTCCTGACTTTC.

The CDR3, as DNA: TGTGCCACCAGTGATCCCGGCGGACAGGGTCGCTACAATGAGCAGTTCTTC. It encodes CATSDPGGQGRYNEQFF. The rearrangement joins TRBV24-1 to TRBJ2-1, with 8 bases matching TRBD1. CDR3 size: 17 residues. CDR1 is KGHDR, CDR2 SFDVKD, per germline. Germline trimming cut 3 bases from V and 3 bases from J; bases unmatched to any gene: 9.

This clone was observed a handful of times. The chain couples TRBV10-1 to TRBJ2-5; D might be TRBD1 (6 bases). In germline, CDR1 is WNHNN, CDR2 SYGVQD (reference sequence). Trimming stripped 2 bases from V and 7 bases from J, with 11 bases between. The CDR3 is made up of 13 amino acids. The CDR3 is CASSENLQGTQYF. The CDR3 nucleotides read TGCGCCAGCAGTGAGAACCTACAGGGGACCCAGTACTTC.

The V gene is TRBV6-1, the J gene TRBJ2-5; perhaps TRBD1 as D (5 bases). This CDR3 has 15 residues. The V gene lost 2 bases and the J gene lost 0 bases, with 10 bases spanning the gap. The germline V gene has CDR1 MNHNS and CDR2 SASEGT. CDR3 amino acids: CASSEMGLNQETQYF. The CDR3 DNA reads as TGTGCCAGCAGTGAAATGGGGCTTAACCAAGAGACCCAGTACTTC.

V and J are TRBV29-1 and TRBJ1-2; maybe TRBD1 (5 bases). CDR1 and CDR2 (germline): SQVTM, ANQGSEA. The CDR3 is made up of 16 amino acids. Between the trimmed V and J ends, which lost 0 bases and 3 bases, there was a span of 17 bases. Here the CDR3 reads CSVEDVATRGDYGYTF. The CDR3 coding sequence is TGCAGCGTTGAAGATGTGGCAACAAGGGGTGACTATGGCTACACCTTC.

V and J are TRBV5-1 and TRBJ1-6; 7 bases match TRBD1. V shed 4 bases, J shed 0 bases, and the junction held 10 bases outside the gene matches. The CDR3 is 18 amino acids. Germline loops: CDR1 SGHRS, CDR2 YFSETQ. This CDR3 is CASSRDSIHSSYNSPLHF. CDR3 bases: TGCGCCAGCAGCCGGGACAGCATTCATAGCTCCTATAATTCACCCCTCCACTTT.

The CDR3 loop is CASSLGQGINQPQHF. The CDR3 region has the DNA TGTGCCAGCAGTTTGGGGCAGGGGATCAATCAGCCCCAGCATTTT. The chain combines TRBV28 with TRBJ1-5, with D perhaps TRBD1 (6 bases). Germline lookup yields CDR1 MDHEN and CDR2 SYDVKM. The CDR3 spans 15 residues. V shed 3 bases and J shed 3 bases, with 12 bases lying between them.

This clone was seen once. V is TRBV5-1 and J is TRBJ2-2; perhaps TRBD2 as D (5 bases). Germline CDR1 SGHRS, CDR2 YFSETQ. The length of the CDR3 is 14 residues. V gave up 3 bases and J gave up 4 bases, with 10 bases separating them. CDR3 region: CASSWSGSTGELFF. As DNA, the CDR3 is TGCGCCAGCAGCTGGAGCGGATCCACCGGGGAGCTGTTTTTT.

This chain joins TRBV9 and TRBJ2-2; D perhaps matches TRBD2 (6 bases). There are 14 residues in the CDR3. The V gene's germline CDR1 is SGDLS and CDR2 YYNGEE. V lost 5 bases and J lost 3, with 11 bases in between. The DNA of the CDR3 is TGTGCCAGCAGGAGGGAGGCGGACACCGGGGAGCTGTTTTTT. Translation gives CASRREADTGELFF.

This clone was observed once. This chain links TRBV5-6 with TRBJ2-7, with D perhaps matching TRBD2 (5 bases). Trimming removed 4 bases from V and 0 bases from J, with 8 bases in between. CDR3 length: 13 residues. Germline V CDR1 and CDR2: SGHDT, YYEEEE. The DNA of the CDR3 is TGTGCCAGCAGCACCGGGGACTCCTACGAGCAGTACTTC. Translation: CASSTGDSYEQYF.

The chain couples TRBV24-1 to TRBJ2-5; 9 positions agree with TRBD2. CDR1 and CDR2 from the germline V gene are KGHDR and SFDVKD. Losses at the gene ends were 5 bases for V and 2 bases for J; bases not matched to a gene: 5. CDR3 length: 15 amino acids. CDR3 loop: CATSGWLAGQETQYF. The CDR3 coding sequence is TGTGCCACCAGTGGTTGGCTAGCGGGACAAGAGACCCAGTACTTC.

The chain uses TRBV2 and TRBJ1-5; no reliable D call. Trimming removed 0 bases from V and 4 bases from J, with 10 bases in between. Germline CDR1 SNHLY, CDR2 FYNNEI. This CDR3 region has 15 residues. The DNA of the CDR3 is TGTGCCAGCAGTGAAGCGCTTTTGACAAATCAGCCCCAGCATTTT. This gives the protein CASSEALLTNQPQHF.

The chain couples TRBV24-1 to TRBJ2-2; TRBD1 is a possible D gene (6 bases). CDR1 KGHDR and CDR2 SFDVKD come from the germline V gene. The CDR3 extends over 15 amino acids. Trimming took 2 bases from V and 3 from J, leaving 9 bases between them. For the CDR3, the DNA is TGTGCCACCAGTGATTGGGACACATACACCGGGGAGCTGTTTTTT. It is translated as CATSDWDTYTGELFF.

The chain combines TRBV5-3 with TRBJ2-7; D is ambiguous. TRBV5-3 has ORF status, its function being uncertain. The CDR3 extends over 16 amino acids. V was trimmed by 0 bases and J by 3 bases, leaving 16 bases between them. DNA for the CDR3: TGTGCCAGAAGCTTGGGGCCAGGCTGGGTCATCTACGAGCAGTACTTC. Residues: CARSLGPGWVIYEQYF.

The chain's CDR3 is CASSSGQNTEAFF. CDR3 bases: TGTGCCAGCAGCTCGGGACAGAACACTGAAGCTTTCTTT. The V and J genes are TRBV7-9 and TRBJ1-1; D perhaps matches TRBD1 (6 bases). The CDR3 is made up of 13 amino acids. The germline CDR1 and CDR2 sequences are SEHNR and FQNEAQ (reference sequence). Trimming removed 4 bases at V and 1 base at J, with 7 bases between.

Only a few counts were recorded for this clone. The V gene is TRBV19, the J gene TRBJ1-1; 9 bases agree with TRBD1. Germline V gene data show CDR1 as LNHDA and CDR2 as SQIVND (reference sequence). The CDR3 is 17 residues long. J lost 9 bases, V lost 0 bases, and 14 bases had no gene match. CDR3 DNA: TGTGCCAGTAGTATAGATTCCGGGACAGGGTTTTTCCAGCAAGCTTTCTTT. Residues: CASSIDSGTGFFQQAFF. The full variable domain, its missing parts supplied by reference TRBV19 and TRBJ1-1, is DGGITQSPKYLFRKEGQNVTLSCEQNLNHDAMYWYRQDPGQGLRLIYYSQIVNDFQKGDIAEGYSVSREKKESFPLTVTSAQKNPTAFYLCASSIDSGTGFFQQAFFGQGTRLTVV.

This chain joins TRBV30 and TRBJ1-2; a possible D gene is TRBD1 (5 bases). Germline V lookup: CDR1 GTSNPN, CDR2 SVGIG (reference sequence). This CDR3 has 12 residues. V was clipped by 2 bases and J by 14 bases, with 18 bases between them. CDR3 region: CAWSPTVGALTF. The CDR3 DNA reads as TGTGCCTGGAGTCCCACAGTTGGGGCTTTGACCTTC. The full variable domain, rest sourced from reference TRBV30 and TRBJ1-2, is SQTIHQWPATLVQPVGSPLSLECTVEGTSNPNLYWYRQAAGRGLQLLFYSVGIGQISSEVPQNLSASRPQDRQFILSSKKLLLSDSGFYLCAWSPTVGALTFGSGTRLTVV.

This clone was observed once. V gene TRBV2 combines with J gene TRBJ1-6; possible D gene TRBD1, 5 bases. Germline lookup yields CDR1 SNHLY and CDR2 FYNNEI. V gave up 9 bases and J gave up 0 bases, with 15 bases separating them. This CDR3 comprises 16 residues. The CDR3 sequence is CASGNGDSSYNSPLHF. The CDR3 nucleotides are TGTGCCAGTGGGAACGGGGACTCCTCCTATAATTCACCCCTCCACTTT.

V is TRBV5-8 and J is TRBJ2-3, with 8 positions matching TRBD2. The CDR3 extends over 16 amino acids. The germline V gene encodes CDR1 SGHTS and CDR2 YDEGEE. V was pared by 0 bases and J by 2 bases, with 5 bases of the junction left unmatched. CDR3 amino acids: CASSLVRGDYTDTQYF. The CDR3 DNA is TGTGCCAGCAGCTTGGTGCGGGGGGACTACACAGATACGCAGTATTTT.

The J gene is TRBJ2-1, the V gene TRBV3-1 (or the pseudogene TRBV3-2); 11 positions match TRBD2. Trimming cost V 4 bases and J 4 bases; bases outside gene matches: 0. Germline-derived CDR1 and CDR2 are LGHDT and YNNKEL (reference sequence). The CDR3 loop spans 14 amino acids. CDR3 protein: CASSRLAGYNEQFF. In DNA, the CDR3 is TGTGCCAGCAGCCGACTAGCGGGGTACAATGAGCAGTTCTTC.

The CDR3 here is CSVGQDYGYTF. DNA of the CDR3: TGCAGCGTTGGACAGGACTATGGCTACACCTTC. The chain carries TRBV29-1 and TRBJ1-2, with D possibly being TRBD1 (6 bases). Germline assignment: CDR1 SQVTM and CDR2 ANQGSEA. CDR3 length: 11 amino acids. Trimming took 4 bases from V and 3 from J, leaving 6 bases between them.

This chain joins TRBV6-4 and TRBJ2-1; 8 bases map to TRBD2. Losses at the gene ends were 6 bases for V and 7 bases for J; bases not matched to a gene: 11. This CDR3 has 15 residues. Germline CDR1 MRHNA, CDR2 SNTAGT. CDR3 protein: CASSIHPGLGNEQFF. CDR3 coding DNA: TGTGCCAGCAGCATACACCCGGGACTAGGTAATGAGCAGTTCTTC.

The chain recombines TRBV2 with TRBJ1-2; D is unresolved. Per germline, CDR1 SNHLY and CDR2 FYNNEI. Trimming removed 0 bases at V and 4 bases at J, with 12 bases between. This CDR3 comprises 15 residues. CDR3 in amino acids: CASSEARTASYGYTF. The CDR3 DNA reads TGTGCCAGCAGTGAAGCTCGAACAGCTTCCTATGGCTACACCTTC.

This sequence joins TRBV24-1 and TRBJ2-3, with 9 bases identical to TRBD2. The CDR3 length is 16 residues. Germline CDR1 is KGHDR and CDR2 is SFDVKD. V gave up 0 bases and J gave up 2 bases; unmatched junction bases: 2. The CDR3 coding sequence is TGTGCCACCAGTGATTTGGCTAGCGGGATCACAGATACGCAGTATTTT. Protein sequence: CATSDLASGITDTQYF.

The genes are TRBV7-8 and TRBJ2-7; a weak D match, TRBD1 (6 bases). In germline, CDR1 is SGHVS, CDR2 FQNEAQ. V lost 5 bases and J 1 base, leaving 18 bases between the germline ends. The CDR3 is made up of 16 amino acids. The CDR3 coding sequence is TGTGCCAGCAGCAACAACGCCGGCCAGGGGTCCTACGAGCAGTACTTC. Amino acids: CASSNNAGQGSYEQYF.

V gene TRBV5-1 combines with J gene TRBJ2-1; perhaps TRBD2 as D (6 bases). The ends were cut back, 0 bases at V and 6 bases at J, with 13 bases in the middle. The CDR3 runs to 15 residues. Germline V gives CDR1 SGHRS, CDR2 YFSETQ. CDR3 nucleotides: TGCGCCAGCAGCTTGGATCCAGCGGGCGGCAATGAGCAGTTCTTC. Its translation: CASSLDPAGGNEQFF.

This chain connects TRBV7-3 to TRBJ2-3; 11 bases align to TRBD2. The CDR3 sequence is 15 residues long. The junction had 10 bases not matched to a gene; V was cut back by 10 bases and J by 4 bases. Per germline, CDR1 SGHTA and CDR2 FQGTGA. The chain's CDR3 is CATVIPGLAADTQYF. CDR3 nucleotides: TGTGCCACCGTGATTCCGGGACTAGCGGCAGATACGCAGTATTTT. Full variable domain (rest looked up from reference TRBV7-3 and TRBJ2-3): GAGVSQTPSNKVTEKGKYVELRCDPISGHTALYWYRQSLGQGPEFLIYFQGTGAADDSGLPNDRFFAVRPEGSVSTLKIQRTERGDSAVYLCATVIPGLAADTQYFGPGTRLTVL.